The T cell receptor beta chain under discussion was sequenced for a study of cytomegalovirus exposure and HLA in healthy donors (dated by TCRdb to 2015 to 2018). As for the study more broadly: An earlier analysis of several hundred of the donors reported 250 to 300 Gb of sequence data and 117 million unique TCR beta sequences from about 179 million T cells. The genetic ancestry cluster associated with self-reported Caucasian donors included 81% of the approximately 430 genotyped donors. Among around 400 genotyped donors of the cohort, an average of around 240,000 unique TCR beta nucleotide sequences was sequenced per donor, of which 15% to 20% were non-productive. Both class I and class II loci were covered by HLA typing, at four-digit resolution. The study aimed to test whether signatures of past pathogen exposure could be identified by cataloging public T cell receptors. Alongside the repertoire data, information on donor age, sex, ethnicity and CMV serostatus was compiled. In a later genetic analysis, genome-wide SNP genotypes for about three fifths of the roughly 670 donors were used, and that subset was treated as a discovery cohort. An earlier analysis of around 580 of the donors used high-throughput TCR beta sequencing to judge whether each TCR beta V gene segment behaved as functional or pseudogenic. Roughly 300 gigabases of sequencing data and 70 million to 85 million unique TCR sequences were included in an early release covering around 600 HLA-typed donors. The study combined high-throughput TCR immunosequencing, statistical association of individual TCRs with disease status, and machine learning to predict cytomegalovirus infection status. In addition to the first cohort of 650 to 750 subjects, a separate validation cohort of over 90 different subjects was used. In a later analysis, previously published TCR beta repertoires from some 640 donors were re-analyzed and high-resolution HLA genotyping was added so that TCR occurrence patterns could be studied. Because of strong linkage in the cohort, four or five DR-DQ haplotypes were treated as single units for association and clustering. Using immunosequencing, the study profiled T cell repertoires from 550 to 750 subjects and related those repertoires to cytomegalovirus serostatus. The number of donors typed differed by locus, with roughly 629-640 for A, B, C, DRB1 and DQB1, around 560 for DQA1, 606 for DPA1, and 400 to 490 for DPB1. The later analysis used no new phenotypic data to find candidate immune exposures, relying instead on TCR beta sequences and their occurrence across donors. Every discovery cohort repertoire had been produced on one sequencing platform. What the study reported, not specific to this receptor: Cytomegalovirus status was reported to be diagnosed by the classifier with high specificity and sensitivity in both the original and validation cohorts. The presence/absence analyses assumed that sequencing depth was roughly uniform across donors, and that assumption may not be true. The authors suggested that the approach could potentially be generalized to other disease states and immunological phenotypes. In a later analysis, HLA-associated TCR beta chains were found to be more clonally expanded and to have lower generation probabilities than equally common non-associated chains. Because some donors lacked HLA typing at each locus, the association tests relied only on the typed subset. The cohort was sequenced for TCR beta chains only, and without alpha or paired-chain data the features that could be detected were limited. The study listed 164 TCR beta chains as associated with cytomegalovirus. Strong co-occurrence of HLA alleles, especially DR and DQ, made assigning TCR associations to individual alleles difficult. At a false discovery rate of 0.05, a later analysis linked fewer than 20,000 TCR beta sequences to specific HLA alleles. A group of highly shared sequence variants was considered likely to be a technical artifact of the sequencing pipeline. Across donors, most TCR sequences were observed very rarely, whereas some public TCRs were present in many individuals. In a later analysis, most CMV-associated TCR beta chains were found to appear HLA-restricted, with HLA associations seemingly driven largely by CMV exposure. Correlated functional status among segregating V segments might be attributable to linkage disequilibrium, but an unknown experimental factor could not be ruled out. Broadly in line with IMGT annotations, most TCR beta V segments showed up in productive rearrangements about 87% or about 30% of the time in an earlier analysis of a few hundred of the donors. A further reported finding was that TCR beta sequences accurately predicted the HLA-A and HLA-B alleles for most subjects in the first cohort. In a later analysis, several top co-occurrence clusters were reported to appear linked to parvovirus B19, influenza, CMV and Epstein-Barr virus. For the cohort, immune exposure information was limited to CMV serostatus. V-gene and J-gene trimming of TCR beta chains was associated with a missense DCLRE1C variant in a later genetic analysis, and the association was replicated in an independent cohort. A later analysis found that TCR association rates varied across HLA loci, with DRB1 alleles showing the most associated TCRs and HLA-C alleles the fewest. The earlier analysis of a few hundred of the donors excluded roughly 17 rarely observed V segments, including chromosome 9 orphons, because counts were too low. In a later genetic analysis, fewer N-insertions in productive TCRs were reported among donors in an Asian-associated ancestry cluster than the roughly 700-donor mean. The 87-base-pair reads could not distinguish some IMGT-functional V segments, including TRBV6-2 and TRBV6-3, so those segments were excluded. A few of the identified cytomegalovirus-associated TCR beta chains were confirmed in vitro to be specific for cytomegalovirus antigens.

The method behind the library was the immunoSEQ multiplex PCR assay. For the multiplex PCR, a mixture combining 60 forward primers for TCR Vbeta segments and 13 reverse primers for TCR Jbeta segments was used. The CDR3 region of rearranged TCR beta genes was amplified from genomic DNA with a multiplex PCR assay. Amplified TCR beta libraries were sequenced as 87-base-pair reads on the Illumina HiSeq System. On the authors' methods: In a later analysis, approximately 74 million unique TCR beta chains were counted across the approximately 670 repertoires, and roughly 10 million of these chains were shared by at least two donors. Raw reads were error-corrected and collapsed into unique sequences by a nearest-neighbor algorithm in which closely related sequences were merged to remove PCR and sequencing errors. V, D and J gene segments were assigned by aligning CDR3 sequences to IMGT reference sequences. For a sequence to be retained, a match of at least six nucleotides was required to both a V gene segment and a J gene segment. Rearrangements were called productive when the CDR3 lacked stop codons and stayed in frame with V and J; all others were non-productive. Following IMGT convention, CDR3 was defined as the stretch from the second conserved V-encoded cysteine to the conserved J-encoded phenylalanine. Sequences without an unambiguous match to a single V gene segment were excluded from the earlier analysis of several hundred of the donors. An earlier analysis of several hundred of the donors called V segments functional above 56.7% productive rearrangements and segregating when the between-donor standard deviation exceeded 5%. To diagnose cytomegalovirus status from the catalog of TCR beta chain sequences, a statistical classification framework was built. In a later analysis, V and J genes were assigned by comparing TCR nucleotide sequences against IMGT/GENE-DB human TR gene sequences. A later analysis assigned CDR3 sequences and most-parsimonious VDJ recombination scenarios with the TCRdist pipeline. A later analysis defined each TCR beta chain by its CDR3 amino acid sequence plus V-gene family, and excluded reads lacking a unique V-gene family. A later analysis removed 550 to 650 highly shared, low-generation-probability nucleotide sequences to deal with suspected cross-contamination and a sequencing artifact. For each public chain, a later analysis derived a clonal expansion index from normalized ranks of inferred template counts within each repertoire. A later analysis computed generation probabilities with a VDJ recombination model fitted to out-of-frame rearrangements, and checked the results against IGoR. A later analysis scored TCR-TCR, TCR-HLA and TCR-CMV co-occurrence with hypergeometric tests, applying a repertoire-size bias correction to TCR pairs. False discovery rates were estimated in a later analysis by permuting HLA or CMV assignments 20 times. In a later analysis, co-occurring TCRs were grouped using DBSCAN, with TCRdist sequence similarity added in when clustering inside HLA-allele-positive subsets. For co-occurrence clustering, repertoires with fewer than 30,000 or more than 120,000 public chains were excluded, along with five repertoires with anomalous nucleotide sharing. Held by TCRdb, this immuneACCESS table contains in-frame sequences only and omits some clones. Under half of the omission traces to an unresolved V gene where checked; the cause of the rest is unknown. From that table come the V and J calls and clone size; the DNA was used to work out D and trimming. In all, the sample holds under 200,000 clones, and under 80% of those were seen once. The ten biggest clones cover 2.5% to 3% of the sample.

In total, fewer than 750 healthy bone marrow donors made up the cohort. At the time of sampling, all cohort members were nominally healthy, though unrecorded immune exposures were likely present. The donor tested CMV seronegative, placing the donor among the 350 to 400 seronegative members of the cohort. Every donor gave a peripheral blood sample, and the peripheral blood mononuclear cells from that sample were used for TCR beta sequencing. Genomic DNA extraction from the blood cell samples was performed with the Qiagen DNeasy Blood Extraction Kit. Points on this clone: It has no known antigen specificity. No base quality information exists; no much larger clone differs at one position.

The germline V end is reduced by 1 base and the J end by 5 bases; junction bases left unmatched: 5. Spanning cysteine to phenylalanine, the CDR3 consists of 15 amino acids. The CDR3 DNA has 45 bases and is translated from base 1. From a lookup of the germline V gene, CDR1 and CDR2 are LGHNA and YNFKEQ. Material for sequencing was PBMCs. The TCR comes from a man between 35 and 55 years old in good health and CMV-seronegative. The sequence links TRBV4-2 to TRBJ2-3; 8 middle bases align to TRBD2. The DNA reads TGTGCCAGCAGCCAAGTGGATAGCGGGAAAGATACGCAGTATTTT. Translated, this is CASSQVDSGKDTQYF.